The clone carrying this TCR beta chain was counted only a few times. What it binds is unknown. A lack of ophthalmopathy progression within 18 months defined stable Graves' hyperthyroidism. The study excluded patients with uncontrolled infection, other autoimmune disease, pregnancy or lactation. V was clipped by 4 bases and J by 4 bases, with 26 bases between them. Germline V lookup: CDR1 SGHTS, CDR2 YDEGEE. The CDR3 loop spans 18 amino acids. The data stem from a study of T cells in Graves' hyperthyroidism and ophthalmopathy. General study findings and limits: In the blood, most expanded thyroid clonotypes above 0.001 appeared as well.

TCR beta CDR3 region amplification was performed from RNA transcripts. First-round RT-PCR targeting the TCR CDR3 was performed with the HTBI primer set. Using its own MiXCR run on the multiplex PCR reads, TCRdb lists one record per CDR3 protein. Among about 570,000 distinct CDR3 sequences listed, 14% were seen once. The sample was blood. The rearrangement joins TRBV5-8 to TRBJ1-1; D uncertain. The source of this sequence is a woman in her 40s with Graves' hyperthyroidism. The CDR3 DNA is TGTGCCAGCAGCCAAGACCCCCCTCCCCGTTGGGATGCCACTGAAGCTTTCTTT. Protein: CASSQDPPPRWDATEAFF.